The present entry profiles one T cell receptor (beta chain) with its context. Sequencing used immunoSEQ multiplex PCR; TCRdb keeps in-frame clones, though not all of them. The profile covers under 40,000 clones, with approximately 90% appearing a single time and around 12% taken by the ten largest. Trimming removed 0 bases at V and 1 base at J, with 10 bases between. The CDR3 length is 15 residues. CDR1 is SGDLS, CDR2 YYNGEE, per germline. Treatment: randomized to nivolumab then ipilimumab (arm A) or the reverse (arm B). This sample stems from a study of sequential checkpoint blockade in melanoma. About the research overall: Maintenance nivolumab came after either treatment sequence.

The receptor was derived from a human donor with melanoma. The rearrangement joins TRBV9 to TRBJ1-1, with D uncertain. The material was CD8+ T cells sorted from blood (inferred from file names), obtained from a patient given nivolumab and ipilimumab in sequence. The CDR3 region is CASSVVGISNTEAFF. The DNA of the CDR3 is TGTGCCAGCAGCGTAGTTGGCATTTCGAACACTGAAGCTTTCTTT.